Listed here are 5 T cell receptor beta chains from one sample, sequenced in a study of shared clonotypes between healthy human individuals. Clones were read by immunoSEQ multiplex PCR, and TCRdb kept only the in-frame ones, dropping some. The repertoire holds 2 million to 2.5 million clones, with approximately 93% as singletons. Sequencing input: naive CD4+ T cells from PBMCs. Indicated subset: CD45RA+ positively selected. These receptors all stem from a man between 18 and 35 years old in good health. Some clones in this sample may be carry-over from other donors' samples.

The chain recombines TRBV4-2 with TRBJ2-1, with 14 nucleotides matching TRBD2. The CDR3 is 18 amino acids. Germline CDR1 reads LGHNA; CDR2 reads YNFKEQ. The junction had 14 bases not matched to a gene; V was cut back by 4 bases and J by 9 bases. The CDR3 sequence: CASSLPKIGTSGRSEQFF. The CDR3 nucleotides read TGTGCCAGCAGCCTCCCGAAGATCGGGACTAGCGGGAGAAGTGAGCAGTTCTTC.

The genes are TRBV2 and TRBJ1-1; TRBD1 might be the D (6 bases). V lost 7 bases and J lost 8, with 17 bases in between. The germline V gene encodes CDR1 SNHLY and CDR2 FYNNEI. This CDR3 is built from 13 residues. CDR3 nucleotides: TGTGCCAGCAAGGTCGGGGGGCCCACCGAAGCTTTCTTT. Translating gives CASKVGGPTEAFF.

A note on this clone: The sample contains more than one DNA sequence encoding this CDR3. The gene calls are TRBV7-3 and TRBJ1-1, with D hard to call. This CDR3 region has 13 residues. V lost 4 bases, J lost 0 bases, and 6 bases lay in between. Per the germline V gene, CDR1 is SGHTA and CDR2 is FQGTGA. The CDR3 is CASSSTVNTEAFF. Written as DNA, the CDR3 is TGTGCCAGCAGCTCTACAGTGAACACTGAAGCTTTCTTT.

The V and J genes are TRBV9 and TRBJ1-4, with D possibly matching TRBD1 (6 bases). This CDR3 has 15 amino acids. V gave up 0 bases and J gave up 6 bases, with 12 bases separating them. Germline V lookup: CDR1 SGDLS, CDR2 YYNGEE. CDR3 protein: CASSVGGGFDEKLFF. Written as DNA, the CDR3 is TGTGCCAGCAGCGTAGGAGGGGGGTTTGATGAAAAACTGTTTTTT.

This clone has a single count. The rearrangement joins TRBV4-3 to TRBJ2-1; possibly TRBD2 for D (5 bases). The V and J ends lost 0 bases and 4 bases respectively, with 13 bases between them. Germline V gene lookup returns CDR1 LGHNA and CDR2 YSLEER. The CDR3 is 16 amino acids. The CDR3: CASSQDLSGPYNEQFF. CDR3 coding DNA: TGCGCCAGCAGCCAAGATCTCAGCGGACCGTACAATGAGCAGTTCTTC.